The clone carrying this TCR beta chain appeared a few times. Its cognate antigen is unknown. The data stem from a study of cytomegalovirus exposure and HLA in healthy donors. Overall study results and limits: The finding came from a later analysis; first-cohort TCR clusters tended to co-occur in the 95 to 150 validation repertoires.

Generated by immunoSEQ multiplex PCR, the TCRdb table keeps only in-frame clones and is missing some. The sample holds 95,000 to 120,000 clones, approximately 85% seen once. This TCR was sampled from a woman younger than 30 in good health and CMV-seronegative. The sequenced material came from PBMCs.

The CDR3 sequence is CASSGRQEDPAFF. DNA for the CDR3: TGTGCCAGCAGTGGTAGACAGGAGGATCCGGCTTTCTTT. This chain connects TRBV25-1 to TRBJ1-1; weak D call: TRBD1 (6 bases). Germline lookup yields CDR1 MGHDK and CDR2 SYGVNS. Trimming cost V 4 bases and J 11 bases, with 17 bases left between them. CDR3 length: 13 amino acids.